This TCR beta chain was documented in a study of Ad26.COV2.S vaccination and SARS-CoV-2 variants. Study details: Trial arm assignment for the donor was COV1001 Ad26.COV2.S. Ad26.COV2.S was injected intramuscularly once or twice, 56 days apart.

Germline V gene sequence: CDR1 LGHNA, CDR2 YNFKEQ. Trimming shortened V by 3 bases and J by 4 bases, and 16 bases separated the two germline ends. CDR3 length: 15 amino acids. Sequencing used immunoSEQ multiplex PCR; TCRdb keeps in-frame clones, though not all of them. The table lists 300,000 to 400,000 clones, around 86% of them singletons. As concerns this clone: Its antigen is currently unknown.

Overall study results and limits: Those who received vaccine or placebo ended up with similar non-spike TCR breadth.

Sample treatment: 19 received Ad26.COV2.S at low or high dose, single or two shots; 5 received placebo; per-sample allocation not given. Day 63 after the first injection of vaccine or placebo was the sampling time. An Ad26 vector expressing Wuhan-strain SARS-CoV-2 spike constituted the vaccine. This chain connects TRBV4-2 to TRBJ2-7, with D tentatively TRBD1 (6 bases). This receptor was obtained from a person between 18 and 65 years old who received the Ad26.COV2.S COVID-19 vaccine or a placebo. The sequencing here drew on peripheral blood, taken in a trial of Ad26.COV2.S vaccine versus placebo. The CDR3 region has the DNA TGTGCCAGCAGCCAGAGCCCTACAGGGAATTACGAGCAGTACTTC. Its protein product is CASSQSPTGNYEQYF.